This TCR beta chain was captured by sequencing in a study of T cell responses to AZD1222 COVID-19 vaccine. Regarding the study as a whole: The study reported that nearly half of spike-specific TCRs target unmutated variant regions. CD4 TCRs covered the whole spike, strongest at regions 160-218 and 743-854. Among those given AZD1222, only 6 or 7 were seropositive at baseline.

Details on this clone: Antigen: not known.

TCRdb's table, derived via immunoSEQ multiplex PCR, lists solely in-frame clones and lacks some. The table has approximately 110,000 clones, about 90% seen once. Sequenced here: peripheral blood, sampled on day 0 of AZD1222 vaccination. The TCR originated in an adult in good health.

CDR3 in amino acids: CASSLVTGRHEQYF. DNA for the CDR3: TGTGCCAGCAGCTTAGTAACAGGGCGGCACGAGCAGTACTTC. The chain has TRBV11-2 and TRBJ2-7; a possible D gene is TRBD1 (6 bases). This CDR3 region has 14 residues. V shed 1 base and J shed 5 bases, with 12 bases lying between them. The germline V gene has CDR1 SGHAT and CDR2 FQNNGV. Full variable domain (outside the CDR3, taken from reference TRBV11-2 and TRBJ2-7): EAGVAQSPRYKIIEKRQSVAFWCNPISGHATLYWYQQILGQGPKLLIQFQNNGVVDDSQLPKDRFSAERLKGVDSTLKIQPAKLEDSAVYLCASSLVTGRHEQYFGPGTRLTVT.